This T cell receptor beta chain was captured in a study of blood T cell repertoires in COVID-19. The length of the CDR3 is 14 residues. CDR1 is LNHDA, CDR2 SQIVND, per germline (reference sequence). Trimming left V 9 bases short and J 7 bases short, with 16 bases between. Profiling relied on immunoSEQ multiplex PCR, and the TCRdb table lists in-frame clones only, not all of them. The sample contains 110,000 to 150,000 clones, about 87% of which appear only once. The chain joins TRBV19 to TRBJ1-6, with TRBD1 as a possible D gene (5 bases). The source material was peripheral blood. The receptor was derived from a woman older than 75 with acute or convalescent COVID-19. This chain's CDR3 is CASKMTVSNSPLHF. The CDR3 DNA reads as TGTGCCAGCAAGATGACAGTATCAAATTCACCCCTCCACTTT.